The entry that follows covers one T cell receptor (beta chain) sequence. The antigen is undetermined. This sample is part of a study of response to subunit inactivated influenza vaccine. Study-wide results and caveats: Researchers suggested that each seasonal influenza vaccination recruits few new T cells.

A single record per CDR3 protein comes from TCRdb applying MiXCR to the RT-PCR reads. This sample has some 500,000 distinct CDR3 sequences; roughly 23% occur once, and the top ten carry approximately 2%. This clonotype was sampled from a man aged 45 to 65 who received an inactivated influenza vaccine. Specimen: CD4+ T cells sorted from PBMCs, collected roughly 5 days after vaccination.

The CDR3 sequence: CASSLPQHRNEQFF. The CDR3 coding sequence is TGTGCCAGCAGCCTACCACAGCATCGCAATGAGCAGTTCTTC. The J gene is TRBJ2-1, the V gene TRBV3-1; no reliable D call. The CDR3 runs 14 residues. The V gene lost 4 bases and the J gene lost 6 bases, with 13 bases spanning the gap. Germline V CDR1 and CDR2: LGHDT, YNNKEL (reference sequence).